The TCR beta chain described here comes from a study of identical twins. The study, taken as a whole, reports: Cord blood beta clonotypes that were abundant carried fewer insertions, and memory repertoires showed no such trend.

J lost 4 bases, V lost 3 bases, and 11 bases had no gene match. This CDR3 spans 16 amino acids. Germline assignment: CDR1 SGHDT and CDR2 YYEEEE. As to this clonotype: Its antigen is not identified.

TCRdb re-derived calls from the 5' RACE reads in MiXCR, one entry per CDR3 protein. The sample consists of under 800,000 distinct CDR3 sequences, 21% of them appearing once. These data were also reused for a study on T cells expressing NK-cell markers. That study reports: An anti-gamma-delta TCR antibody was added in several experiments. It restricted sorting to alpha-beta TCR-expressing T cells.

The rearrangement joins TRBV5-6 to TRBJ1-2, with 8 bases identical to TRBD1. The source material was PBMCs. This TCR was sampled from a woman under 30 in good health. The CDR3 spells CASSSNRQGWSYGYTF. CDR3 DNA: TGTGCCAGCAGCTCCAACCGACAGGGGTGGTCCTATGGCTACACCTTC.